The 25 T cell receptor beta chains below were found in one sample sequenced in a study of cytomegalovirus exposure and HLA in healthy donors. With 60 Vbeta and 13 Jbeta primers, the PCR was carried out. Sequencing was performed with immunoSEQ multiplex PCR; in TCRdb, only in-frame clones are kept and a portion is missing. In the table there are over 70,000 clones, more than 60% of which are singletons. Sequencing was done on a sample of PBMCs. All receptors come from a man over 45 in good health and CMV-seropositive.

The chain uses TRBV19 and TRBJ2-3, with D possibly being TRBD2 (6 bases). CDR3 length: 17 residues. Trimming took 3 bases from V and 1 from J, leaving 17 bases between them. Germline lookup yields CDR1 LNHDA and CDR2 SQIVND (reference sequence). CDR3 sequence (DNA): TGTGCCAGTAGTATGACGGGGGTAGGTCATGGCACAGATACGCAGTATTTT. Its protein product is CASSMTGVGHGTDTQYF.

The chain carries TRBV5-6 and TRBJ1-2; D not certain. Germline-derived CDR1 and CDR2 are SGHDT and YYEEEE. V was cut by 0 bases and J by 4 bases, with 10 bases left in between. The CDR3 totals 14 residues. CDR3 loop: CASSLAGVRYGYTF. CDR3 DNA sequence: TGTGCCAGCAGCTTGGCCGGGGTCCGCTATGGCTACACCTTC. The variable domain in full, completed from reference TRBV5-6 and TRBJ1-2, reads DAGVTQSPTHLIKTRGQQVTLRCSPKSGHDTVSWYQQALGQGPQFIFQYYEEEERQRGNFPDRFSGHQFPNYSSELNVNALLLGDSALYLCASSLAGVRYGYTFGSGTRLTVV.

V and J are TRBV9 and TRBJ2-5; TRBD2 is a possible D gene (6 bases). The ends were cut back, 4 bases at V and 4 bases at J, with 17 bases in the middle. The CDR3 has 15 residues. Germline V gene data show CDR1 as SGDLS and CDR2 as YYNGEE. CDR3 sequence reads: CASSLLEGYLETQYF. The CDR3 region has the DNA TGTGCCAGCAGCCTCCTGGAGGGGTATCTAGAGACCCAGTACTTC.

This clone was seen more than once but under ten times. This chain connects TRBV2 to TRBJ1-4; maybe TRBD1 (6 bases). Between the trimmed V and J ends, which lost 8 bases and 7 bases, there was a span of 20 bases. Germline V gene sequence: CDR1 SNHLY, CDR2 FYNNEI. This CDR3 region has 15 residues. The CDR3 here is CASRRAGADAEKLFF. The CDR3 DNA follows: TGTGCCAGCCGCAGGGCAGGGGCTGACGCTGAAAAACTGTTTTTT. The whole variable domain, filled in from reference TRBV2 and TRBJ1-4, reads EPEVTQTPSHQVTQMGQEVILRCVPISNHLYFYWYRQILGQKVEFLVSFYNNEISEKSEIFDDQFSVERPDGSNFTLKIRSTKLEDSAMYFCASRRAGADAEKLFFGSGTQLSVL.

V is TRBV5-6 and J is TRBJ1-1; the match to TRBD1 covers 7 bases. The germline gives CDR1 SGHDT, CDR2 YYEEEE. CDR3 size: 15 residues. Germline trimming cut 3 bases from V and 2 bases from J; bases unmatched to any gene: 7. The DNA for the CDR3 is TGTGCCAGCAGCTCCCCGGCAGGGGGTAACACTGAAGCTTTCTTT. This codes for CASSSPAGGNTEAFF.

The chain links TRBV19 to TRBJ1-1; maybe TRBD1 (5 bases). The V gene lost 4 bases and the J gene lost 0 bases, with 9 bases spanning the gap. This CDR3 region has 14 residues. The germline V gene has CDR1 LNHDA and CDR2 SQIVND (reference sequence). This CDR3 is CASSKMTVNTEAFF. The CDR3 nucleotides read TGTGCCAGTAGTAAAATGACAGTGAACACTGAAGCTTTCTTT.

V and J are TRBV7-9 and TRBJ2-7, with a possible D match to TRBD1 (5 bases). Between the trimmed V and J ends, which lost 2 bases and 6 bases, there was a span of 14 bases. Per germline, CDR1 SEHNR and CDR2 FQNEAQ (reference sequence). The CDR3 totals 14 residues. The CDR3 spells CASSLSQGMGEQYF. DNA for the CDR3: TGTGCCAGCAGCTTATCCCAGGGTATGGGCGAGCAGTACTTC.

The chain carries TRBV5-1 and TRBJ2-3; D gene uncertain. Germline V gene lookup returns CDR1 SGHRS and CDR2 YFSETQ. V was cut by 3 bases and J by 0 bases, with 14 bases left in between. The CDR3 has 16 residues. CDR3: CASSSRPLGSTDTQYF. The CDR3 nucleotides read TGCGCCAGCAGCTCTCGACCCCTAGGAAGCACAGATACGCAGTATTTT.

This clone turned up a few times. This CDR3 reads CASSSTGNYGYTF. CDR3 nucleotides: TGTGCCAGCAGTTCGACAGGGAACTATGGCTACACCTTC. The J gene is TRBJ1-2, the V gene TRBV5-4, with 7 bases lining up with TRBD1. The CDR3 runs to 13 residues. Germline V CDR1 and CDR2: SGHNT, YYREEE (reference sequence). V shed 5 bases, J shed 2 bases, and the junction held 3 bases outside the gene matches.

The gene calls are TRBV6-5 and TRBJ2-2, with 7 bases fitting TRBD2. The junction had 6 bases not matched to a gene; V was cut back by 5 bases and J by 9 bases. Looked up from germline, CDR1 is MNHEY and CDR2 is SVGAGI. This CDR3 region has 13 residues. CDR3 nucleotide sequence: TGTGCCAGCAGTACACTAGCGAGCAGGGAGCTGTTTTTT. Its protein is CASSTLASRELFF.

V is TRBV6-1 and J is TRBJ1-2; 10 nucleotides line up with TRBD1. This CDR3 spans 18 amino acids. Germline lookup yields CDR1 MNHNS and CDR2 SASEGT. J gave up 0 bases and V 3 bases, and 10 bases lay outside the gene matches. The CDR3 region is CASSERLGQGRSNYGYTF. For the CDR3, the DNA is TGTGCCAGCAGTGAGAGGTTGGGACAGGGGAGATCTAACTATGGCTACACCTTC.

The V call is TRBV5-5, the J call TRBJ2-7; possible D gene TRBD1, 7 bases. This CDR3 contains 15 residues. Trimming took off 2 bases at V and 1 base at J, with 13 bases between the two ends. Germline CDR1 reads SGHKS; CDR2 reads YYEKEE (reference sequence). In DNA form, the CDR3 reads TGTGCCAGCAGCTTTGGGGGGACAGTTTCCTACGAGCAGTACTTC. Its translation: CASSFGGTVSYEQYF.

The genes are TRBV6-1 and TRBJ1-5; tentatively, D is TRBD1 (6 bases). The germline V and J ends were trimmed by 6 bases and 3 bases, with 12 bases remaining between them. Germline V gene data show CDR1 as MNHNS and CDR2 as SASEGT. This CDR3 region has 14 residues. The CDR3 bases are TGTGCCAGCAGGAGACAGGAATCCAATCAGCCCCAGCATTTT. It is translated as CASRRQESNQPQHF.

To note about this clone: The junction differs from germline at one of its ends, possibly a read error. V and J are TRBV5-1 and TRBJ2-6; 11 positions match TRBD2. CDR3 size: 16 residues. Germline loops: CDR1 SGHRS, CDR2 YFSETQ. As DNA, the CDR3 is TGCGCCAGCCAGACTAGCGGGACCTCTGGGGCCAACGGCCTGACTTTC. It encodes CASQTSGTSGANGLTF.

The chain uses TRBV5-8 and TRBJ2-7; 8 positions agree with TRBD2. J gave up 1 base and V 1 base, and 7 bases lay outside the gene matches. The CDR3 consists of 16 residues. The germline gives CDR1 SGHTS, CDR2 YDEGEE. CDR3 DNA sequence: TGTGCCAGCAGCTTGACTAGCGGCTTCAAATCCTACGAGCAGTACTTC. Its protein product is CASSLTSGFKSYEQYF.

On this clone itself: At one boundary the junction diverges from the germline segment, which might be a read error. The chain couples TRBV5-4 to TRBJ2-6, with TRBD1 identical over 9 bases. Per the germline V gene, CDR1 is SGHNT and CDR2 is YYREEE (reference sequence). CDR3 length: 18 residues. DNA of the CDR3: TGTGCCAGCAGCCAAGGACAGGGGAGACCCTCTGGGGCCAACGGCCTGACTTTC. The encoded protein is CASSQGQGRPSGANGLTF.

The chain employs TRBV19 and TRBJ2-7, with 9 bases aligning to TRBD1. The CDR3 has 15 amino acids. The V and J ends lost 1 base and 3 bases, in that order; junction bases with no gene match: 4. CDR1 and CDR2 (germline): LNHDA, SQIVND (reference sequence). The CDR3 reads CASSIVTGGGYEQYF. CDR3 in DNA: TGTGCCAGTAGTATAGTGACAGGGGGAGGCTACGAGCAGTACTTC. Full variable domain (outside the CDR3, taken from reference TRBV19 and TRBJ2-7): DGGITQSPKYLFRKEGQNVTLSCEQNLNHDAMYWYRQDPGQGLRLIYYSQIVNDFQKGDIAEGYSVSREKKESFPLTVTSAQKNPTAFYLCASSIVTGGGYEQYFGPGTRLTVT.

Here the CDR3 DNA reads TGCGCCAGCAGCTTGCTTGGGGGCTTGAACACTGAAGCTTTCTTT. It codes for CASSLLGGLNTEAFF. This chain links TRBV5-1 with TRBJ1-1, with a tentative D call TRBD1 (6 bases). Deletions cut 1 base from V and 0 bases from J, with 10 bases between. Germline V gene lookup returns CDR1 SGHRS and CDR2 YFSETQ. CDR3 length: 15 residues.

The chain couples TRBV6-1 to TRBJ2-3; D gene uncertain. Germline V gene data show CDR1 as MNHNS and CDR2 as SASEGT. With 7 bases removed from V and 0 bases from J, the gap between germline ends came to 5 bases. CDR3 size: 12 residues. The CDR3 DNA follows: TGTGCCAGCATGAGCAGCACAGATACGCAGTATTTT. Its translation is CASMSSTDTQYF.

The chain combines TRBV6-1 with TRBJ2-1, with TRBD1 matching 9 bases. Germline CDR1 MNHNS, CDR2 SASEGT. The J segment lost 9 bases and the V segment lost 2 bases, leaving 8 bases of the junction unmatched. This CDR3 is built from 15 residues. CDR3 sequence reads: CASSEMGQGIFEQFF. In nucleotides, the CDR3 is TGTGCCAGCAGTGAAATGGGACAGGGTATCTTTGAGCAGTTCTTC.

This clone has only one observation. The genes are TRBV19 and TRBJ2-7; 9 nucleotides match TRBD1. J lost 7 bases, V lost 5 bases, and 6 bases had no gene match. The CDR3 spans 13 residues. CDR1 and CDR2 from the germline V gene are LNHDA and SQIVND (reference sequence). CDR3 protein: CASSYRGRQEQYF. The CDR3, as DNA: TGTGCCAGTAGTTACAGGGGGCGTCAGGAGCAGTACTTC.

The chain couples TRBV7-9 to TRBJ2-1, with unresolved D. The CDR3 consists of 12 residues. Germline V gene sequence: CDR1 SEHNR, CDR2 FQNEAQ (reference sequence). The V and J ends lost 1 base and 12 bases respectively, with 10 bases between them. The CDR3 loop reads CASSLGAFVQFF. CDR3 bases: TGTGCCAGCAGCTTAGGAGCATTTGTGCAGTTCTTC.

The chain combines TRBV27 with TRBJ2-3, with 8 positions matching TRBD2. Germline-derived CDR1 and CDR2 are MNHEY and SMNVEV (reference sequence). V lost 5 bases to trimming and J lost 2 bases; unmatched junction nucleotides: 9. This CDR3 is built from 16 residues. CDR3 sequence: CASSVVAGISTDTQYF. Written as DNA, the CDR3 is TGTGCCAGCAGTGTTGTAGCGGGAATCTCCACAGATACGCAGTATTTT.

Details on this clone: Other DNA variants within this sample encode the same CDR3. This chain's CDR3 is CASSPQVRGGEQYF. CDR3 DNA sequence: TGTGCCAGCTCACCGCAGGTTCGAGGGGGCGAGCAGTACTTC. This chain links TRBV18 with TRBJ2-7; a possible D gene is TRBD1 (6 bases). Trimming took off 3 bases at V and 6 bases at J, with 15 bases between the two ends. CDR1 is KGHSH and CDR2 is LQKENI in the germline V gene. The CDR3 totals 14 residues.

This chain connects TRBV6-1 to TRBJ2-3; 9 bases map to TRBD2. This CDR3 has 16 amino acids. The J segment lost 5 bases and the V segment lost 2 bases, leaving 8 bases of the junction unmatched. Germline-derived CDR1 and CDR2 are MNHNS and SASEGT. This chain's CDR3 is CASSERLAGFQDTQYF. The CDR3 nucleotides are TGTGCCAGCAGTGAACGGCTAGCGGGATTTCAAGATACGCAGTATTTT.